Listed here are 20 T cell receptor beta chains from one sample, sequenced in a study of CD8 T cells in ankylosing spondylitis. Via MiXCR, TCRdb re-called the 5' RACE reads, giving one row per CDR3 protein. The top ten clones hold around 1% of a sample with 340,000 or so distinct CDR3 sequences, 14% to 15% of them seen once. The sequencing input was blood, either unsorted or a sorted T cell fraction (not recorded which). The receptors shown here come from a male donor with ankylosing spondylitis or in good health (not recorded which).

This clonotype was found a few times. The chain joins TRBV27 to TRBJ1-5; D uncertain. The CDR3 extends over 14 amino acids. V was trimmed by 2 bases and J by 8 bases, leaving 13 bases between them. Per germline, CDR1 MNHEY and CDR2 SMNVEV (reference sequence). The CDR3 DNA reads as TGTGCCAGCAGTTTAGGGCGGGGATTGGAGCCCCAGCATTTT. Encoded protein: CASSLGRGLEPQHF.

This clonotype has a handful of counts. The V and J genes are TRBV6-1 and TRBJ2-1; 9 positions match TRBD2. Per the germline V gene, CDR1 is MNHNS and CDR2 is SASEGT. Trimming at V came to 6 bases and at J to 10 bases, leaving 13 bases not matched to a gene. The CDR3 length is 15 residues. CDR3 sequence reads: CASRNRREGRREQFF. The CDR3 nucleotides read TGTGCCAGCAGAAATAGGCGGGAGGGCCGCAGGGAGCAGTTCTTC.

In this sample, this clonotype turned up a few times. V is TRBV5-1 and J is TRBJ2-7; a weak D match, TRBD1 (6 bases). Trimming cost V 0 bases and J 3 bases, with 19 bases left between them. Germline lookup yields CDR1 SGHRS and CDR2 YFSETQ. The CDR3 consists of 17 residues. The CDR3 loop reads CASSLGALGGGDYEQYF. The CDR3 DNA follows: TGCGCCAGCAGCTTGGGGGCCCTAGGGGGTGGTGACTACGAGCAGTACTTC.

CDR3 DNA sequence: TGTGCCAGCAGCATGGGACGGCGGAACACCGGGGAGCTGTTTTTT. Its protein is CASSMGRRNTGELFF. The chain combines TRBV5-4 with TRBJ2-2; the D gene could be TRBD1 or TRBD2 (5 bases each). CDR3 length: 15 residues. V dropped 4 bases and J dropped 1 base, with 11 bases sitting between them. The germline V gene has CDR1 SGHNT and CDR2 YYREEE (reference sequence).

This clonotype showed up just a few times. The chain links TRBV9 to TRBJ2-5; D gene unclear. Per germline, CDR1 SGDLS and CDR2 YYNGEE. V was pared by 2 bases and J by 4 bases, with 15 bases between. The CDR3 consists of 15 residues. The chain's CDR3 is CASSVGGVTRETQYF. In DNA, the CDR3 is TGTGCCAGCAGCGTGGGTGGGGTGACAAGAGAGACCCAGTACTTC.

The genes are TRBV5-6 and TRBJ2-2, with D unclear. The ends were cut back, 1 base at V and 6 bases at J, with 10 bases in the middle. Germline CDR1 is SGHDT and CDR2 is YYEEEE. The CDR3 is 14 residues long. The chain's CDR3 is CASSLLPAAGELFF. Written as DNA, the CDR3 is TGTGCCAGCAGCTTGTTGCCGGCCGCCGGGGAGCTGTTTTTT.

This CDR3 is CSARGDREGAFF. The DNA of the CDR3 is TGCAGTGCTAGGGGGGACAGGGAGGGAGCTTTCTTT. The rearrangement links TRBV20-1 to TRBJ1-1; 9 bases are a match to TRBD1. Unmatched junction bases numbered 6, after V lost 3 bases and J lost 10 bases. The germline CDR1 and CDR2 sequences are DFQATT and SNEGSKA (reference sequence). The CDR3 runs to 12 residues.

This clonotype has just a few counts. The rearrangement uses TRBV3-1 and TRBJ1-1, with D possibly TRBD1 on 5 matching bases. Germline CDR1 reads LGHDT; CDR2 reads YNNKEL (reference sequence). Trimming took 0 bases from V and 5 from J, leaving 10 bases between them. The CDR3 contains 14 residues. The DNA for the CDR3 is TGTGCCAGCAGCCAAGATTTGGGGGGAACTGAAGCTTTCTTT. Translating gives CASSQDLGGTEAFF.

The sample holds a few counts of this clonotype. J is TRBJ2-3 and V is TRBV5-1, with D perhaps TRBD2 (7 bases). In germline, CDR1 is SGHRS, CDR2 YFSETQ. This CDR3 spans 17 amino acids. Trimming removed 4 bases at V and 3 bases at J, with 21 bases between. The CDR3 is CASSGGRDGGITDTQYF. The CDR3 coding sequence is TGCGCCAGCAGCGGGGGCCGGGACGGGGGGATAACAGATACGCAGTATTTT.

CDR3 bases: TGCGCCAGCAGCTTGTATGCTAGCGGGAGAGGGGGTACAGATACGCAGTATTTT. Translating gives CASSLYASGRGGTDTQYF. The V gene is TRBV5-1, the J gene TRBJ2-3; 10 bases fit TRBD2. This CDR3 has 18 amino acids. The V and J ends lost 1 base and 3 bases, in that order; junction bases with no gene match: 11. Germline CDR1 reads SGHRS; CDR2 reads YFSETQ.

This clonotype has at least ten counts. CDR3 in amino acids: CSVGSPLGNIQYF. CDR3 nucleotide sequence: TGCAGCGTAGGGTCCCCCCTCGGAAACATTCAGTACTTC. J is TRBJ2-4 and V is TRBV29-1; D gene uncertain. This CDR3 has 13 residues. The V end was cut by 6 bases, the J end by 6 bases, with 15 bases between. CDR1 SQVTM and CDR2 ANQGSEA come from the germline V gene.

This clonotype came up a few times. The rearrangement uses TRBV5-5 and TRBJ2-1, with D hard to call. The CDR3 sequence is 13 residues long. The germline V gene encodes CDR1 SGHKS and CDR2 YYEKEE (reference sequence). The germline V and J ends were trimmed by 0 bases and 10 bases, with 11 bases remaining between them. The CDR3 nucleotides are TGTGCCAGCAGCTTGGGGTTTAGTAGCGAGCAGTTCTTC. The encoded protein is CASSLGFSSEQFF.

This clonotype was seen only a few times. The rearrangement links TRBV7-9 to TRBJ2-7; D gene unclear. V was clipped by 4 bases and J by 3 bases, with 13 bases between them. The CDR3 is 14 amino acids. Germline CDR1 and CDR2: SEHNR and FQNEAQ (reference sequence). The CDR3 coding sequence is TGTGCCAGCAGCTCCTCGACAAAAGTCTACGAGCAGTACTTC. Protein product: CASSSSTKVYEQYF.

This rearrangement joins TRBV3-1 to TRBJ2-7; 9 bases are shared with TRBD1. This CDR3 has 14 amino acids. Germline V gene data show CDR1 as LGHDT and CDR2 as YNNKEL (reference sequence). The ends lost 2 bases at V and 6 bases at J; junction bases unmatched: 5. As DNA, the CDR3 is TGTGCCAGCAGCCAATCGACAGGGGGGGTCGAGCAGTACTTC. This encodes CASSQSTGGVEQYF.

This clonotype was picked up a small number of times. This chain joins TRBV6-5 and TRBJ1-2; D not resolved. The V end lost 10 bases, the J end lost 5 bases, and 14 bases lay between the germline ends. Germline V gene lookup returns CDR1 MNHEY and CDR2 SVGAGI. CDR3 length: 12 amino acids. The CDR3 spells CAIGLPTYGYTF. The CDR3 nucleotides are TGTGCCATCGGACTGCCTACATATGGCTACACCTTC.

J is TRBJ2-2 and V is TRBV2, with D perhaps being TRBD1 or TRBD2 (6 bases each). The CDR3 totals 18 residues. From germline, CDR1 is SNHLY and CDR2 FYNNEI. The CDR3, as DNA: TGTACCTGCTGTTTAGGGGGGAGGAGGAGGCCGGACACCGGGGAGCTGTTTTTT. As protein: CTCCLGGRRRPDTGELFF.

This clonotype was detected a few times. The chain carries TRBV7-2 and TRBJ1-2; 7 bases are a match to TRBD1. Trimming at V came to 3 bases and at J to 2 bases, leaving 3 bases not matched to a gene. Germline loops: CDR1 SGHTA, CDR2 FQGNSA. This CDR3 region has 14 residues. CDR3 DNA sequence: TGTGCCAGCAGCTTTCAGGGGGGAAACTATGGCTACACCTTC. Translated, it gives CASSFQGGNYGYTF.

The chain combines TRBV7-9 with TRBJ2-2; 15 bases map to TRBD2. This CDR3 spans 17 amino acids. Per germline, CDR1 SEHNR and CDR2 FQNEAQ (reference sequence). V dropped 5 bases and J dropped 7; count of bases not matched to a gene: 8. CDR3 DNA: TGTGCCAGCAGCCCCGTCGGGACTAGCGGGAGGAGCGGGGAGCTGTTTTTT. It yields the protein CASSPVGTSGRSGELFF.

This clonotype has more than one count but fewer than ten. The chain recombines TRBV29-1 with TRBJ2-1; TRBD1 agrees at 8 bases. Germline V gene sequence: CDR1 SQVTM, CDR2 ANQGSEA. The trim removed 7 bases at V and 0 bases at J, leaving 8 bases unmatched. The CDR3 is made up of 15 amino acids. CDR3 protein: CSAPGGRGSYNEQFF. The CDR3 DNA reads TGCAGCGCCCCAGGGGGCCGAGGCTCCTACAATGAGCAGTTCTTC.

The chain joins TRBV12-3 or TRBV12-4 to TRBJ1-6; the D is unclear. Trimming removed 6 bases at V and 0 bases at J, with 3 bases between. The CDR3 covers 13 residues. The chain's CDR3 is CASRGSYNSPLHF. CDR3 nucleotides: TGTGCCAGCAGAGGCTCCTATAATTCACCCCTCCACTTT.